The 5 T cell receptor beta chains listed next were all sequenced from one sample in a study of beta chain features in type 1 diabetes. Findings of the study overall: Patients with Type 1 diabetes showed moderately but significantly shorter TCRB CDR3s in all four CD4+ subsets.

Their cognate antigens are unknown. Expressed TCRB transcripts got sequenced, as all isolated RNA was reverse transcribed. Clones were sequenced by immunoSEQ multiplex PCR, and TCRdb holds only the in-frame ones, with some missing. The data hold some 290,000 clones, with roughly 24% observed a single time. The sample was naive CD4+ T cells from blood. The receptors stem from a woman aged 25 to 39 with type 1 diabetes.

This clone has a handful of counts. The gene calls are TRBV18 and TRBJ2-7; TRBD1 is a possible D gene (6 bases). Trimming took 6 bases from V and 5 from J, leaving 17 bases between them. This CDR3 has 14 residues. Germline lookup yields CDR1 KGHSH and CDR2 LQKENI. The CDR3 reads CASSPTDRDNEQYF. The CDR3, as DNA: TGTGCCAGCTCTCCTACGGACCGGGACAACGAGCAGTACTTC.

This clone was counted a few times. The chain combines TRBV29-1 with TRBJ2-7; D may be TRBD2 (5 bases). This CDR3 is built from 13 residues. The germline CDR1 and CDR2 sequences are SQVTM and ANQGSEA. With 4 bases removed from V and 2 bases from J, the gap between germline ends came to 12 bases. The CDR3 reads CSVVDGKAYEQYF. The CDR3 DNA reads as TGCAGCGTTGTTGACGGGAAAGCCTACGAGCAGTACTTC.

The rearrangement links TRBV18 to TRBJ2-3; weak D call: TRBD2 (5 bases). Trimming stripped 0 bases from V and 4 bases from J, with 11 bases between. Germline V gene sequence: CDR1 KGHSH, CDR2 LQKENI. The CDR3 spans 15 residues. The CDR3 coding sequence is TGTGCCAGCTCACCACCTTCTCTAGCCCCAGATACGCAGTATTTT. Encoded protein: CASSPPSLAPDTQYF.

In this sample, this clone turned up a few times. The chain joins TRBV7-2 to TRBJ2-5; D is possibly TRBD2 (5 bases). V was clipped by 5 bases and J by 0 bases, with 7 bases between them. CDR3 size: 13 residues. Germline-derived CDR1 and CDR2 are SGHTA and FQGNSA. This CDR3 is CASSPGYQETQYF. The CDR3 nucleotides read TGTGCCAGCAGCCCGGGGTACCAAGAGACCCAGTACTTC.

The chain links TRBV27 to TRBJ1-5, with D possibly being TRBD1 (6 bases). The CDR3 sequence is 15 residues long. V was cut by 3 bases and J by 3 bases, with 12 bases left in between. Germline CDR1 MNHEY, CDR2 SMNVEV (reference sequence). CDR3 sequence (DNA): TGTGCCAGCAGTTTCAATGACAGGCCCAATCAGCCCCAGCATTTT. Amino acids: CASSFNDRPNQPQHF.